These T cell receptor beta chains were read from a single sample in a study of cytomegalovirus exposure and HLA in healthy donors. This table comes from immunoSEQ multiplex PCR, and its TCRdb copy is limited to in-frame clones, with some not included. The sample lists about 180,000 clones; about three quarters were seen once. Sequenced material: PBMCs. Receptors were obtained from a female donor in good health and CMV-seronegative. CDR3s include the opening cysteine and the closing phenylalanine or tryptophan. D genes are given only for firm matches. The size entry is marked missing in some rows and otherwise reads once, few, many or a size class.

D,size,V,J,DNA,CDR3
-,-,TRBV7-2,TRBJ2-2,TGTGCCAGCACCAAGCGGCCGATGAACACCGGGGAGCTGTTTTTT,CASTKRPMNTGELFF
-,-,TRBV11-2,TRBJ2-7,TGTGTCAGCAGCTTAGGTACAGGGTACGAGCAGTACTTC,CVSSLGTGYEQYF
TRBD2,-,TRBV6-5,TRBJ2-1,TGTGCCAGCGGTTTTAGCGGGAGAAGGTACAATGAGCAGCTCTTC,CASGFSGRRYNEQLF
TRBD1,-,TRBV5-1,TRBJ1-3,TGCGCCAGCAGCGGCGGCAGGGGGCCTGGAAACACCATATATTTT,CASSGGRGPGNTIYF
-,-,TRBV29-1,TRBJ1-1,TGCAGCGTCGTCCGACAGTTCGGGAACACTGAAGCTTTCTTT,CSVVRQFGNTEAFF
TRBD1,-,TRBV7-9,TRBJ2-5,TGTGCCAGCAGCCGACAGGGAAGCGCAGAGACCCAGTACTTC,CASSRQGSAETQYF
TRBD1,-,TRBV7-3,TRBJ2-2,TGTGCCAGCAGCAAAAACCGGGACAGGGACGGCGGGGAGCTGTTTTTT,CASSKNRDRDGGELFF
TRBD2,-,TRBV6-5,TRBJ2-5,TGTGCCAGCAGTCCCGGGACTAGCGACCAAGAGACCCAGTACTTC,CASSPGTSDQETQYF
TRBD1,few,TRBV15,TRBJ2-7,TGTGCCACCAGCAGAGATCCCCGACAGGGTTACGAGCAGTACTTC,CATSRDPRQGYEQYF
TRBD1,few,TRBV6-5,TRBJ1-1,TGTGCCAGCAGAATTGACAGGGGCACTGAAGCTTTCTTT,CASRIDRGTEAFF
-,-,TRBV6-5,TRBJ2-5,TGTGCCACCCGTCTACAAGAGACCCAGTACTTC,CATRLQETQYF
-,-,TRBV11-2,TRBJ2-7,TGTGCCAGCAGCGTCTGGAGGCGAGACGAGCAGTACTTC,CASSVWRRDEQYF
TRBD1,-,TRBV7-9,TRBJ1-1,TGTGCCAGCAGCCCTCGACAGGGGGACTCTGAAGCTTTCTTT,CASSPRQGDSEAFF